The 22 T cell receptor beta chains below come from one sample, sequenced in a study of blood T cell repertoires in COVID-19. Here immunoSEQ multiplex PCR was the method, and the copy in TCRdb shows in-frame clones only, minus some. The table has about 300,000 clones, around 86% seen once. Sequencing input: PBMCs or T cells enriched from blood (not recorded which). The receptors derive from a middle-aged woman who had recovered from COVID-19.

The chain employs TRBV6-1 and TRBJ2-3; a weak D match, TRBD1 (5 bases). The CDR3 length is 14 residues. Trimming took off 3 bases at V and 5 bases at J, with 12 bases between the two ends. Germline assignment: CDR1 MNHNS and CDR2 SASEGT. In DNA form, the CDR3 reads TGTGCCAGCAGTGAGGGGCTCATTCGAGATACGCAGTATTTT. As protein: CASSEGLIRDTQYF.

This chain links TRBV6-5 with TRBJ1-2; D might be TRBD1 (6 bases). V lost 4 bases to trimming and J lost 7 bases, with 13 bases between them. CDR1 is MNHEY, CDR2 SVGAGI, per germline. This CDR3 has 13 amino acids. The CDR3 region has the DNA TGTGCCAGCAGTTCAGGGGATTTGGGTGGCTACACCTTC. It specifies CASSSGDLGGYTF.

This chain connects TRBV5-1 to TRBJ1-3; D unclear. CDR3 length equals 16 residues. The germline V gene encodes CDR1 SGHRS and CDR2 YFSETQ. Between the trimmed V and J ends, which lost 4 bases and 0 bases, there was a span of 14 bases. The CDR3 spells CASSPDGVYSGNTIYF. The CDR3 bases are TGCGCCAGCAGCCCAGACGGGGTTTACTCTGGAAACACCATATATTTT.

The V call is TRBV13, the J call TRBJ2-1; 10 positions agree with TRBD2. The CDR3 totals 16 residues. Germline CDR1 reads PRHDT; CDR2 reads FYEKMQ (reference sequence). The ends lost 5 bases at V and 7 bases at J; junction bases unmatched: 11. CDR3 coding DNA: TGTGCCAGCAGCCACTACCTAGCGGGAGAAGGTAATGAGCAGTTCTTC. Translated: CASSHYLAGEGNEQFF.

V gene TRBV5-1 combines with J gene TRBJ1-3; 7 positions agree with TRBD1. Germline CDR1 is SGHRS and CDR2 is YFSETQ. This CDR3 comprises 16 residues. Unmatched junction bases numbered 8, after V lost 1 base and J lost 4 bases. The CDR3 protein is CASSLTTGTVGNTIYF. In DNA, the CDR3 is TGCGCCAGCAGCTTGACGACAGGGACAGTGGGAAACACCATATATTTT.

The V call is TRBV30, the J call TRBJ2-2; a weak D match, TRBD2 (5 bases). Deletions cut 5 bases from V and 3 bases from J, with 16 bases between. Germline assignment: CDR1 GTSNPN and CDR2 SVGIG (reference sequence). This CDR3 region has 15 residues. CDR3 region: CAWFGIEEDTGELFF. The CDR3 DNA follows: TGTGCCTGGTTCGGGATTGAGGAGGACACCGGGGAGCTGTTTTTT.

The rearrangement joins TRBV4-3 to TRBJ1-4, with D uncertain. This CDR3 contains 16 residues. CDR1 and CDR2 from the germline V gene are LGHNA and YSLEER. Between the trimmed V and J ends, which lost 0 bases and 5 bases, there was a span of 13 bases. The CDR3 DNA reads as TGCGCCAGCAGCCAAGATGATCGGGGATCGAATGAAAAACTGTTTTTT. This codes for CASSQDDRGSNEKLFF.

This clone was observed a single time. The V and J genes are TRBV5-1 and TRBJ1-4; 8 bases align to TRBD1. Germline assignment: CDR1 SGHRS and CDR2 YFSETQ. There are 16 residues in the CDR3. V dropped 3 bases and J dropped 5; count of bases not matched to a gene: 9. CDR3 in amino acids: CASSSAPQGGNEKLFF. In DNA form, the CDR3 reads TGCGCCAGCAGCTCGGCGCCACAGGGGGGAAATGAAAAACTGTTTTTT.

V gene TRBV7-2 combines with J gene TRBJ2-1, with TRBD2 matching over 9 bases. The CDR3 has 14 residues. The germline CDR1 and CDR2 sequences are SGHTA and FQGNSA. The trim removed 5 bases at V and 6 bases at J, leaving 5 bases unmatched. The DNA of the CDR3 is TGTGCCAGCAGCACGGGACTAGCCTTCAATGAGCAGTTCTTC. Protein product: CASSTGLAFNEQFF.

The CDR3 loop reads CASSPTGLTEAFF. CDR3 nucleotides: TGCGCCAGCAGCCCGACAGGCCTCACTGAAGCTTTCTTT. The chain combines TRBV5-1 with TRBJ1-1, with D maybe TRBD1 (6 bases). The CDR3 extends over 13 amino acids. Germline CDR1 SGHRS, CDR2 YFSETQ. V was trimmed by 4 bases and J by 4 bases, leaving 11 bases between them.

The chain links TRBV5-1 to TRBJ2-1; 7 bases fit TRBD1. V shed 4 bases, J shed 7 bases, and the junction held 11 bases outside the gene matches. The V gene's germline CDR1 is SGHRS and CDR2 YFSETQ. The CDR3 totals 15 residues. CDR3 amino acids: CASSRAGTVGNEQFF. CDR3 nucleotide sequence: TGCGCCAGCAGCCGAGCCGGGACAGTGGGTAATGAGCAGTTCTTC. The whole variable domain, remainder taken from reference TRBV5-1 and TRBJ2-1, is KAGVTQTPRYLIKTRGQQVTLSCSPISGHRSVSWYQQTPGQGLQFLFEYFSETQRNKGNFPGRFSGRQFSNSRSEMNVSTLELGDSALYLCASSRAGTVGNEQFFGPGTRLTVL.

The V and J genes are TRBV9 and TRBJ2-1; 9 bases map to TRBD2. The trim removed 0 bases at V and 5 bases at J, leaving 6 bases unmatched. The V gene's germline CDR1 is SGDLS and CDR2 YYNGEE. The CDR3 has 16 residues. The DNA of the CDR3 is TGTGCCAGCAGCGTAGTTTCGCGGGGGGGTAACAATGAGCAGTTCTTC. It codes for CASSVVSRGGNNEQFF.

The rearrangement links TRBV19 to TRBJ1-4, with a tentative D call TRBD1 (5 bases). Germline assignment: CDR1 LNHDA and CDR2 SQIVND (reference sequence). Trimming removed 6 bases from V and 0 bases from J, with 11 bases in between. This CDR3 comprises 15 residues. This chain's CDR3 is CASRAGAATNEKLFF. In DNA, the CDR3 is TGTGCCAGTAGAGCTGGGGCAGCAACTAATGAAAAACTGTTTTTT. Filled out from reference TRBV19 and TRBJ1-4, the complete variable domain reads DGGITQSPKYLFRKEGQNVTLSCEQNLNHDAMYWYRQDPGQGLRLIYYSQIVNDFQKGDIAEGYSVSREKKESFPLTVTSAQKNPTAFYLCASRAGAATNEKLFFGSGTQLSVL.

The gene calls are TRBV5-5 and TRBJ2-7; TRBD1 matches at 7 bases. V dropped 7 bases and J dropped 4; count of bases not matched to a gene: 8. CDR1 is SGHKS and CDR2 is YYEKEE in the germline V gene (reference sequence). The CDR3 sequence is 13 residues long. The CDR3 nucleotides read TGTGCCAGCGAAAACAGGGGTAAATACGAGCAGTACTTC. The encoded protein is CASENRGKYEQYF.

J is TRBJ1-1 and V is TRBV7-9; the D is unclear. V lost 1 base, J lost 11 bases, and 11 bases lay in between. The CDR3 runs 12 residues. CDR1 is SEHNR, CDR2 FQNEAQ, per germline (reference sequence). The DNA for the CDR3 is TGTGCCAGCAGCTTAGGTAGCGAATGGGCTTTCTTT. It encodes CASSLGSEWAFF. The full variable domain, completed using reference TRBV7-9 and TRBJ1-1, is DTGVSQNPRHKITKRGQNVTFRCDPISEHNRLYWYRQTLGQGPEFLTYFQNEAQLEKSRLLSDRFSAERPKGSFSTLEIQRTEQGDSAMYLCASSLGSEWAFFGQGTRLTVV.

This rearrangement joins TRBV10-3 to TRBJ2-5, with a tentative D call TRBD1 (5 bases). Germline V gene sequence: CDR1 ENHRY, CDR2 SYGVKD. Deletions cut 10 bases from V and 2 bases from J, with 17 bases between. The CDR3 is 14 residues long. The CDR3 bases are TGTGCCACCAGAGTGGGCAGGGATCAAGAGACCCAGTACTTC. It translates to CATRVGRDQETQYF.

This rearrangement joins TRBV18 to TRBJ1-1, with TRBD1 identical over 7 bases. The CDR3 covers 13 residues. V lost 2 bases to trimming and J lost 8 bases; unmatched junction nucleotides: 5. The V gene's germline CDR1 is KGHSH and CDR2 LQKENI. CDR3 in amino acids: CASSPLKDREAFF. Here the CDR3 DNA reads TGTGCCAGCTCACCATTAAAGGACAGGGAAGCTTTCTTT.

The CDR3 DNA sequence: TGTGCCAGCAGCGTAGATCAGGGAAGTAATGAAAAACTGTTTTTT. Translated: CASSVDQGSNEKLFF. The chain is built from TRBV9 and TRBJ1-4, with a weak D call TRBD1 (5 bases). Germline V lookup: CDR1 SGDLS, CDR2 YYNGEE. V lost 0 bases and J lost 4, with 10 bases in between. The CDR3 runs 15 residues.

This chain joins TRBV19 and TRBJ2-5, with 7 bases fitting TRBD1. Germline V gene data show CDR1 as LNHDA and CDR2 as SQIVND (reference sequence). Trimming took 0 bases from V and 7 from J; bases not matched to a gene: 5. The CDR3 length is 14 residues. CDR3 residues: CASSIDDAGGTQYF. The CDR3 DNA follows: TGTGCCAGTAGTATAGATGACGCAGGGGGGACCCAGTACTTC.

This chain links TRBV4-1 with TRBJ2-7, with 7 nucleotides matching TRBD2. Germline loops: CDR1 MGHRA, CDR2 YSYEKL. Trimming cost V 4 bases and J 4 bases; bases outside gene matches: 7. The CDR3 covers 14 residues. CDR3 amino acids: CASSPHGRTYEQYF. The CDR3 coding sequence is TGCGCCAGCAGCCCCCACGGGAGGACTTACGAGCAGTACTTC.

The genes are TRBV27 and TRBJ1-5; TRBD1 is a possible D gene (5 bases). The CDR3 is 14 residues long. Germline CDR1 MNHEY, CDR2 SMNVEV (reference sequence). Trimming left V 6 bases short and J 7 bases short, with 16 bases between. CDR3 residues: CASSRYGAIQPQHF. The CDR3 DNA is TGTGCCAGCAGCCGATATGGGGCCATACAGCCCCAGCATTTT.

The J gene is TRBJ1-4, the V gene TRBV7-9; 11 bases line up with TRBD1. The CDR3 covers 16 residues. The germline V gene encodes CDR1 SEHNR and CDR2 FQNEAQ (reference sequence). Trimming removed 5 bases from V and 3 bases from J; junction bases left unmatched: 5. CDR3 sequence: CASSPGQGAANEKLFF. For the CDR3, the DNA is TGTGCCAGCAGCCCAGGACAGGGGGCGGCTAATGAAAAACTGTTTTTT.